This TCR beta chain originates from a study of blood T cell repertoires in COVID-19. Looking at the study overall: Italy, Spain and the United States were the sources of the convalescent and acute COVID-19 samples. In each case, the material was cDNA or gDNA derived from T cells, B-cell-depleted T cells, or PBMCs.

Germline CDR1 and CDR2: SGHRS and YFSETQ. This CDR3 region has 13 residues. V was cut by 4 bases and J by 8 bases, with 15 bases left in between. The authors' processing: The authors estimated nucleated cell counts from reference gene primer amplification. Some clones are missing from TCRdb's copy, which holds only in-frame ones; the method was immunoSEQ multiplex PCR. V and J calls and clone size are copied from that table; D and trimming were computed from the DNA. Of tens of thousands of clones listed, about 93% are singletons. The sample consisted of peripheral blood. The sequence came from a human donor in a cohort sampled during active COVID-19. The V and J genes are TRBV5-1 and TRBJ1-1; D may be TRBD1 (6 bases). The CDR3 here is CASSGLGGLEAFF. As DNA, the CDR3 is TGCGCCAGCAGCGGACTCGGGGGGCTGGAAGCTTTCTTT.